This TCR beta chain was captured by sequencing in a study of T-cell reconstitution after alpha-beta-depleted transplantation in children (TCRdb year 2016). Describing the broader study: T-cell immune reconstitution after TCRalphabeta/CD19-depleted allogeneic hematopoietic cell transplantation in children was quantitatively tracked in the study by means of TCR repertoire profiling. Points the paper makes about the study in general: In some patients, high TCRbeta diversity at day 60 was attributed to recipient T cells and intrathymic progenitors that had survived conditioning. The frequencies of hyperexpanded clones fell over the following months, and after one year, T-cell counts and TCRbeta diversity were mostly attributed to newly produced T cells. The apparently early recovery of alphabetaT-cell counts about two months after transplant reportedly depended on only several hundred rapidly expanded clones that came from non-depleted graft cells.

The sample's treatment or condition, from its label and the paper: allogeneic hematopoietic cell transplantation with graft depleted of TCRalphabeta T cells and CD19 B cells. The transplant recipients were children given TCRalphabeta/CD19-depleted allogeneic hematopoietic cell grafts. Including the terminal cysteine and phenylalanine, the CDR3 comprises 16 residues. The CDR3 DNA has 48 bases and is translated from base 1. From a lookup of the germline V gene (reference sequence), CDR1 and CDR2 are MNHEY and SMNVEV. V is pared back by 2 bases and J by 2 bases, with 15 bases lying between the germline termini. This clonotype was recorded at least ten times. Its antigen target is currently unknown. No qualities accompany the bases; no much larger clone lies one base away. Library preparation was by PCR. Sequencer: Illumina HiSeq 2500. To normalize quantification of the TCRbeta repertoire, the TCR libraries were built with molecular barcoding that relied on unique molecular identifiers. TCRdb cleaned the public reads at Q25 with fastp, built clones with MiXCR and kept in-frame beta chains. Every entry covers one CDR3 protein and lists the most common genes and DNA from its rows. The sample table holds around 17,000 distinct CDR3 sequences, of which roughly 5.6% were seen once. The top ten hold about 7% of the sample.

This receptor was taken from a boy between 10 and 17 years old with acute lymphoblastic leukemia, due to receive a stem cell transplant. Material: PBMCs, obtained before TCRalphabeta/CD19-depleted stem cell transplant. The rearrangement joined TRBV27 to TRBJ1-1, with no confidently assigned D gene. The CDR3 amino acid sequence is: CASSLVQAAGNTEAFF. Here is the DNA: TGTGCCAGCAGTTTAGTTCAGGCGGCGGGTAACACTGAAGCTTTCTTT.